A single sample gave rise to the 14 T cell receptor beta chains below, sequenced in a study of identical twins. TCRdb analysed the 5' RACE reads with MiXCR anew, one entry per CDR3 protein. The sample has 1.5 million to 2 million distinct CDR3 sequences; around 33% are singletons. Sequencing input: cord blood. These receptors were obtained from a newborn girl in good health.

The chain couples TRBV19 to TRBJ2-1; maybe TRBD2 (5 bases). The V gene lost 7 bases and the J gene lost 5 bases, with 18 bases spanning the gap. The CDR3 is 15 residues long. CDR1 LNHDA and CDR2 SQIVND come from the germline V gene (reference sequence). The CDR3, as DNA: TGTGCCAGTACACCGGGAATAGTCCAAAACAATGAGCAGTTCTTC. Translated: CASTPGIVQNNEQFF.

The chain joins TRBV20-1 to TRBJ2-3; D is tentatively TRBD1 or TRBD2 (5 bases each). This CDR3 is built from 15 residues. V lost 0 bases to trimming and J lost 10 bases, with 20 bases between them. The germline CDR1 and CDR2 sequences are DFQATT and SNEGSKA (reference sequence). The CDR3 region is CSARDNMGRGTAQYF. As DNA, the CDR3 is TGCAGTGCTAGAGATAATATGGGGAGAGGGACCGCGCAGTATTTT.

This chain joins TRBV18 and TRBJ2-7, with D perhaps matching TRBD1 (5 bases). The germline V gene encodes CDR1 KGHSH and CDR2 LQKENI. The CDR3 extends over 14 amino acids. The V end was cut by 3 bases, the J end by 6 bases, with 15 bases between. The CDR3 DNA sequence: TGTGCCAGCTCACCCGATCGACAGACACCCGAGCAGTACTTC. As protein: CASSPDRQTPEQYF.

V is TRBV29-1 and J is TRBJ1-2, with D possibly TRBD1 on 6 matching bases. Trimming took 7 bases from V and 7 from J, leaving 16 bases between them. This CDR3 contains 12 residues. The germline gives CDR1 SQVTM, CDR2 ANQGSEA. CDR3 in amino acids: CSAARGAGGYTF. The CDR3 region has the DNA TGCAGCGCCGCCCGGGGGGCAGGTGGCTACACCTTC. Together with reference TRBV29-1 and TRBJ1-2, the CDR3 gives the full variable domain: SAVISQKPSRDICQRGTSLTIQCQVDSQVTMMFWYRQQPGQSLTLIATANQGSEATYESGFVIDKFPISRPNLTFSTLTVSNMSPEDSSIYLCSAARGAGGYTFGSGTRLTVV.

CDR3 nucleotide sequence: TGTGCCAGCAGTGTGGACAGGGGGCATCTTATGAACACTGAAGCTTTCTTT. Protein sequence: CASSVDRGHLMNTEAFF. The J gene is TRBJ1-1, the V gene TRBV6-1, with 11 bases lining up with TRBD1. Per germline, CDR1 MNHNS and CDR2 SASEGT. This CDR3 spans 17 amino acids. The V segment lost 4 bases and the J segment 0 bases; nucleotides outside the gene matches: 7.

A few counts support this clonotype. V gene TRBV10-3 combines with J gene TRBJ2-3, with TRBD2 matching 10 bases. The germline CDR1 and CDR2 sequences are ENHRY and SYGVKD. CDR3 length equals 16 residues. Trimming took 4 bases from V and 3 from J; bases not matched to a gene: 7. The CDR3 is CAISAAGGVGTDTQYF. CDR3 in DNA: TGTGCCATCAGTGCAGCGGGAGGGGTGGGAACAGATACGCAGTATTTT.

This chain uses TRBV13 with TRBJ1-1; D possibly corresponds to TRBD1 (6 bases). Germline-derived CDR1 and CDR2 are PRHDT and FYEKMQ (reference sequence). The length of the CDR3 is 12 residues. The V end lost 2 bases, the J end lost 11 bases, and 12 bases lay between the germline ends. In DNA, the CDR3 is TGTGCCAGCAGCTTATGGGGGGCGCAGGCTTTCTTT. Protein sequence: CASSLWGAQAFF.

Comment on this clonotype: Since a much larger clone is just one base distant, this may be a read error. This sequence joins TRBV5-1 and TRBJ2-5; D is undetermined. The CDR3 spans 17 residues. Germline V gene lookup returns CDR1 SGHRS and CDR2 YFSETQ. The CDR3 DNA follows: TGCGCCAGCAGCGTTCGCAACCCGCCTTACTACCAAGAGACCCGGTACTTC. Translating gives CASSVRNPPYYQETRYF.

Here the CDR3 reads CASKLFSGYEQYF. In DNA form, the CDR3 reads TGTGCCAGCAAATTATTTAGCGGTTACGAGCAGTACTTC. The rearrangement uses TRBV6-1 and TRBJ2-7; tentative D call: TRBD2 (6 bases). Germline-derived CDR1 and CDR2 are MNHNS and SASEGT. V lost 7 bases and J 4 bases, leaving 14 bases between the germline ends. The CDR3 runs to 13 residues.

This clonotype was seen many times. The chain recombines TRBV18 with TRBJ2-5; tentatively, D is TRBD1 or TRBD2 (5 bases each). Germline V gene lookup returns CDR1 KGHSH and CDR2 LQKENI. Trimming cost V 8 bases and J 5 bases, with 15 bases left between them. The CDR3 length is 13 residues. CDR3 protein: CASSPGRGETQYF. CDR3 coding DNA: TGTGCCAGCAGTCCGGGACGAGGGGAGACCCAGTACTTC.

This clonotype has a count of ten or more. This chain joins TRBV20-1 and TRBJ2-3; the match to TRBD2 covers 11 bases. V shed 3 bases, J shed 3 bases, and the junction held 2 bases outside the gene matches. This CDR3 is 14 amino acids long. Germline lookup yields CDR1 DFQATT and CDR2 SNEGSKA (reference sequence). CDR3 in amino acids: CSARTSGKTDTQYF. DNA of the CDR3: TGCAGTGCTAGGACTAGCGGGAAGACAGATACGCAGTATTTT.

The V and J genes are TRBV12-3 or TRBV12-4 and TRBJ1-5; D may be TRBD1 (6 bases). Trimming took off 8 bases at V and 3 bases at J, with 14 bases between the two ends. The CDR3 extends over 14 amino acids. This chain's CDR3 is CASRFGQSNQPQHF. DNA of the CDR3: TGTGCCAGCCGATTCGGACAGTCCAATCAGCCCCAGCATTTT.

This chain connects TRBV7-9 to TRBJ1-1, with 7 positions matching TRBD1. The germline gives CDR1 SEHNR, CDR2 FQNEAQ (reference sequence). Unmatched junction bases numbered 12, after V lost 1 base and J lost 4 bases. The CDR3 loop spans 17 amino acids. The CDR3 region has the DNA TGTGCCAGCAGCTTAGGACGTAACCGGGACAGAGGCACTGAAGCTTTCTTT. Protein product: CASSLGRNRDRGTEAFF.

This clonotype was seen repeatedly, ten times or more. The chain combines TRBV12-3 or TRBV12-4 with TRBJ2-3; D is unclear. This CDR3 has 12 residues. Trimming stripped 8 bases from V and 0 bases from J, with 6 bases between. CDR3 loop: CASGPSTDTQYF. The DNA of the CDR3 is TGTGCCAGCGGACCTAGCACAGATACGCAGTATTTT.